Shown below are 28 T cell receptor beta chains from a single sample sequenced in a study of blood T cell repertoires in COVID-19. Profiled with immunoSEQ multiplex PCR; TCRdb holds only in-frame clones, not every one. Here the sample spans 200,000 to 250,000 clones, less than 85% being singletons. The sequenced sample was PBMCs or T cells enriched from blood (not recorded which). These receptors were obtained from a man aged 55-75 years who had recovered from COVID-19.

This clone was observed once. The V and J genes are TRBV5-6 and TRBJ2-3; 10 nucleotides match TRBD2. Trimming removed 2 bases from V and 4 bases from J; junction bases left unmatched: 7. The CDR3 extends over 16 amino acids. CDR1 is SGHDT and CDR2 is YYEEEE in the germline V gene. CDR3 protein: CASSFLASGGADTQYF. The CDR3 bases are TGTGCCAGCAGCTTCTTGGCTAGCGGGGGTGCAGATACGCAGTATTTT.

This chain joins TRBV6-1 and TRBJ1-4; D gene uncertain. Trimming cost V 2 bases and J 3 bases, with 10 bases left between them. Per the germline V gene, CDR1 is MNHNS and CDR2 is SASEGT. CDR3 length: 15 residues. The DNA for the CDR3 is TGTGCCAGCAGTGAAATAGCGAACTCTAATGAAAAACTGTTTTTT. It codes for CASSEIANSNEKLFF.

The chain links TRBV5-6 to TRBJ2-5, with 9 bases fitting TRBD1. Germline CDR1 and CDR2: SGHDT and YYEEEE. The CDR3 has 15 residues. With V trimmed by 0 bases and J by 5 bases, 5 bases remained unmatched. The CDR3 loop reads CASSLGQGGRETQYF. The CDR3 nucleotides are TGTGCCAGCAGCTTGGGACAGGGGGGAAGGGAGACCCAGTACTTC.

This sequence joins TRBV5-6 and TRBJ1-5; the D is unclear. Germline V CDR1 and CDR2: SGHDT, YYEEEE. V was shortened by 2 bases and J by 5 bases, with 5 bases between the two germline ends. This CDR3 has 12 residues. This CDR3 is CASSFLDQPQHF. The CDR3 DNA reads TGTGCCAGCAGCTTCCTAGATCAGCCCCAGCATTTT.

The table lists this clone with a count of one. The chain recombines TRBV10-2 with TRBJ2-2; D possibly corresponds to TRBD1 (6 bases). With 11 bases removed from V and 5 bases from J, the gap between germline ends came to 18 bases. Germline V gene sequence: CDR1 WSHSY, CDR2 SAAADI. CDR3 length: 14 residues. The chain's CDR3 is CAGNPAGETGELFF. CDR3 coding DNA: TGCGCCGGAAACCCCGCAGGGGAAACCGGGGAGCTGTTTTTT.

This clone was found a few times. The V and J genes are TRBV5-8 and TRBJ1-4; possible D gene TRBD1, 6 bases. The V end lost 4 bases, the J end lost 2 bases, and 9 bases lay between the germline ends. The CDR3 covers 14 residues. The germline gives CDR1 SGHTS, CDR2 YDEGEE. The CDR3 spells CASSGGLTNEKLFF. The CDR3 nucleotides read TGTGCCAGCAGCGGGGGCCTTACTAATGAAAAACTGTTTTTT.

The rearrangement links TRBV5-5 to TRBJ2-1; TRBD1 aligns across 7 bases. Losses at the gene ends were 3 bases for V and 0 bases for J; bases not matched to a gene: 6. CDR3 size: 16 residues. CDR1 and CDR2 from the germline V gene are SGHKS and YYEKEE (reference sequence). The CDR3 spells CASSYTGERSYNEQFF. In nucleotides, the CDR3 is TGTGCCAGCAGCTATACAGGGGAGCGCTCCTACAATGAGCAGTTCTTC.

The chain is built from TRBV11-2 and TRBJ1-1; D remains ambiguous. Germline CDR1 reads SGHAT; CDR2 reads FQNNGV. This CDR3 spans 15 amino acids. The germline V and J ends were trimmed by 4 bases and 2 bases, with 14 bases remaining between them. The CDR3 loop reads CASSSDPQTNTEAFF. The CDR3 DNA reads TGTGCCAGCAGCTCCGACCCACAGACAAACACTGAAGCTTTCTTT. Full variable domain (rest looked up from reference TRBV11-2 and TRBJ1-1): EAGVAQSPRYKIIEKRQSVAFWCNPISGHATLYWYQQILGQGPKLLIQFQNNGVVDDSQLPKDRFSAERLKGVDSTLKIQPAKLEDSAVYLCASSSDPQTNTEAFFGQGTRLTVV.

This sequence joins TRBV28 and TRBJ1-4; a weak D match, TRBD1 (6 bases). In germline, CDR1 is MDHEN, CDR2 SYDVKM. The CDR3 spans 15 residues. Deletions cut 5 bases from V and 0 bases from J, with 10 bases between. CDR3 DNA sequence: TGTGCCAGCAGTCCGCGACAGGCAACTAATGAAAAACTGTTTTTT. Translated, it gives CASSPRQATNEKLFF.

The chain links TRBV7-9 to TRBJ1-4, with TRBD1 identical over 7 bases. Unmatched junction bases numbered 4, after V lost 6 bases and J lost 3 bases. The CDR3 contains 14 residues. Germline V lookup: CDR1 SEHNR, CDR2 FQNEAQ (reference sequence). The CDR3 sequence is CASSEQGSNEKLFF. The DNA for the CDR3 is TGTGCCAGCAGTGAACAGGGGTCTAATGAAAAACTGTTTTTT.

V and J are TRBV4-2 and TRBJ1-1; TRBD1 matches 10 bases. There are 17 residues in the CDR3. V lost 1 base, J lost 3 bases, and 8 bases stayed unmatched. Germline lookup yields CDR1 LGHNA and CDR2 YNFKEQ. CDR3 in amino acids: CASSQAGQGESDTEAFF. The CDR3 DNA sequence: TGTGCCAGCAGCCAAGCAGGACAGGGGGAATCGGACACTGAAGCTTTCTTT.

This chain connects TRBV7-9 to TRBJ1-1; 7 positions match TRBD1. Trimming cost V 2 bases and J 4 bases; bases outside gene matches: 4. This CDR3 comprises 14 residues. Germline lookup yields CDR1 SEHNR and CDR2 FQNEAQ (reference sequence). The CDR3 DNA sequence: TGTGCCAGCAGCTTACCGACAGGGTCCACTGAAGCTTTCTTT. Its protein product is CASSLPTGSTEAFF.

CDR3 in DNA: TGCGCCAGCAGCATCCGGACTAGCGGGGGGGCCCCAGTGGTCCGGGAGCTGTTTTTT. This translates into CASSIRTSGGAPVVRELFF. The genes are TRBV5-1 and TRBJ2-2; 15 bases fit TRBD2. CDR3 length: 19 residues. V lost 4 bases and J lost 9; bases outside the gene matches: 16. Germline CDR1 is SGHRS and CDR2 is YFSETQ. Using reference TRBV5-1 and TRBJ2-2 for the parts outside the CDR3, the full variable domain is KAGVTQTPRYLIKTRGQQVTLSCSPISGHRSVSWYQQTPGQGLQFLFEYFSETQRNKGNFPGRFSGRQFSNSRSEMNVSTLELGDSALYLCASSIRTSGGAPVVRELFFGEGSRLTVL.

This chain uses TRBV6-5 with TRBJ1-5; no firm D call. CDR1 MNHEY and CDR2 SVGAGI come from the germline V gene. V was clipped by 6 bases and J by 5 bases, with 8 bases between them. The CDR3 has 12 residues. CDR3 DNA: TGTGCCAGCAGCAAGGGAGATCAGCCCCAGCATTTT. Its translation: CASSKGDQPQHF.

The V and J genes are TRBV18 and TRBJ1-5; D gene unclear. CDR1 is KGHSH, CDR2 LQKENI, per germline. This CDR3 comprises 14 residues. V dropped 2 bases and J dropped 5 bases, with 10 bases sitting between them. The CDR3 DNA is TGTGCCAGCTCACCAAGTGGAGGGTATCAGCCCCAGCATTTT. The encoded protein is CASSPSGGYQPQHF.

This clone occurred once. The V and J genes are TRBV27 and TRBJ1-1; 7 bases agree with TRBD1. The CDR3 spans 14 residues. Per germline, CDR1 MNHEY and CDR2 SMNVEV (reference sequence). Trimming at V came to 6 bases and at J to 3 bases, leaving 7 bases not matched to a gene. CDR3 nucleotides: TGTGCCAGCAGGCCTTCGGGACAGCACACTGAAGCTTTCTTT. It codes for CASRPSGQHTEAFF.

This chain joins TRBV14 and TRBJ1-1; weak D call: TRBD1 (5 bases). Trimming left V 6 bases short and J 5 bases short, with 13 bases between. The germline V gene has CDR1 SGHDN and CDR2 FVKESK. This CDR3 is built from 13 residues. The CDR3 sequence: CASRSGEWTEAFF. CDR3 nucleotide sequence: TGTGCCAGCAGGTCGGGGGAGTGGACTGAAGCTTTCTTT.

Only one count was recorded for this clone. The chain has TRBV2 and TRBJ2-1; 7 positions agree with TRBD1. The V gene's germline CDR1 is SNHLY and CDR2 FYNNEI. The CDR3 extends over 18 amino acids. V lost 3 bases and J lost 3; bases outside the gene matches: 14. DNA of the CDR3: TGTGCCAGCAGTGACGAAGTTTTTCGGACAGGCAACTACAATGAGCAGTTCTTC. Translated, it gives CASSDEVFRTGNYNEQFF.

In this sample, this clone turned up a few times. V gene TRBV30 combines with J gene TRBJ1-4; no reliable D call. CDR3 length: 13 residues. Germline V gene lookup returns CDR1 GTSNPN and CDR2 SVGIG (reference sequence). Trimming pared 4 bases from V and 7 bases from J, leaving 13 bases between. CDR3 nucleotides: TGTGCCTGGAACCGACCCGGGAGTGAAAAACTGTTTTTT. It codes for CAWNRPGSEKLFF. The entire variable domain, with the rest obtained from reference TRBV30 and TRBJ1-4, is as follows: SQTIHQWPATLVQPVGSPLSLECTVEGTSNPNLYWYRQAAGRGLQLLFYSVGIGQISSEVPQNLSASRPQDRQFILSSKKLLLSDSGFYLCAWNRPGSEKLFFGSGTQLSVL.

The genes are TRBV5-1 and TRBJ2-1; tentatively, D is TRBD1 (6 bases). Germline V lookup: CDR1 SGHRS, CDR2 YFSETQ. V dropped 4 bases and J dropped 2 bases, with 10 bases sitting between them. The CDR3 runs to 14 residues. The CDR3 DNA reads TGCGCCAGCAGCCCGGGACAAACCTACAATGAGCAGTTCTTC. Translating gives CASSPGQTYNEQFF.

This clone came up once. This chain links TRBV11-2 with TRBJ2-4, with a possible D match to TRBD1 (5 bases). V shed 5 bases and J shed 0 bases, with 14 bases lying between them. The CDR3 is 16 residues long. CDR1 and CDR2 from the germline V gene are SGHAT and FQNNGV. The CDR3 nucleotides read TGTGCCAGCAGCACCCCAGACAGACTAGCCAAAAACATTCAGTACTTC. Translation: CASSTPDRLAKNIQYF.

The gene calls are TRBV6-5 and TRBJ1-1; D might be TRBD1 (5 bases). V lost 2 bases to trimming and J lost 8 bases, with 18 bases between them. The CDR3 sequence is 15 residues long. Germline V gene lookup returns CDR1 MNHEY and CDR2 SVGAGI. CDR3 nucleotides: TGTGCCAGCAGTTACGTTCCGGGGGTGCCGGCGGAAGCTTTCTTT. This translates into CASSYVPGVPAEAFF.

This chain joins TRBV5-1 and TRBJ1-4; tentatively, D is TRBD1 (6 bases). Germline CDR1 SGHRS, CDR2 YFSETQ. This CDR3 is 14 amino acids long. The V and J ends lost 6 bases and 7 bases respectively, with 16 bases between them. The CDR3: CASKGEGAGEKLFF. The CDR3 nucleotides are TGCGCCAGCAAGGGGGAAGGGGCAGGTGAAAAACTGTTTTTT.

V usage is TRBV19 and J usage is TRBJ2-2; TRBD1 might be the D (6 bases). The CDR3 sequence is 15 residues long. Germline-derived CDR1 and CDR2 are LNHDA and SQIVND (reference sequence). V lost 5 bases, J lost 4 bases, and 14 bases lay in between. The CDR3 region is CASSGRDTGTGELFF. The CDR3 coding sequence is TGTGCCAGTAGTGGCCGGGACACAGGCACCGGGGAGCTGTTTTTT.

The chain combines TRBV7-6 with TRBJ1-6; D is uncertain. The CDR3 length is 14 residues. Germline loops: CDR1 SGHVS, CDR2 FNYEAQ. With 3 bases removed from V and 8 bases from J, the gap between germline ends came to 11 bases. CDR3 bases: TGTGCCAGCAGCTTGAGATCGGGAGATTCACCCCTCCACTTT. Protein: CASSLRSGDSPLHF.

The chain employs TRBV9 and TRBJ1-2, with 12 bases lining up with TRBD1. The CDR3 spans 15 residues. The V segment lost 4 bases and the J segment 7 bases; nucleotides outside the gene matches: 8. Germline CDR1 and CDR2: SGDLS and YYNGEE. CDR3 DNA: TGTGCCAGCAGCTCAAGCGGGACAGGGGGCCTTGGCTACACCTTC. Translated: CASSSSGTGGLGYTF.

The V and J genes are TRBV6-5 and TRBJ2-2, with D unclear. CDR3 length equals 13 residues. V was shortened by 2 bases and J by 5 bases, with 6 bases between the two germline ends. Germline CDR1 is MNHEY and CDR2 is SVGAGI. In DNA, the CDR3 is TGTGCCAGCAGTTACCAACAGACCGGGGAGCTGTTTTTT. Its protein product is CASSYQQTGELFF.

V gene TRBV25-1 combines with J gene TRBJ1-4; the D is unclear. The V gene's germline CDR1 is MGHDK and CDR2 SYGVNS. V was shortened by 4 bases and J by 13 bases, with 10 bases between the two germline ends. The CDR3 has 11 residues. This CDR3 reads CASSAGLRLFF. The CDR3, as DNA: TGTGCCAGCAGTGCCGGACTGCGACTGTTTTTT.